This TCR beta chain was profiled in a study of vaccination and CD4 T cells after COVID-19. Findings and limits, study-wide: It was found that, in convalescent patients, 304 of 307 vaccine-specific clones were spike mono-reactive.

Concerning this clonotype itself: Its antigen is not identified.

From the PCR reads, TCRdb called clonotypes with MiXCR, one entry per CDR3 protein. Among about 18,000 distinct CDR3 sequences listed, 62% were seen once. Losses at the gene ends were 1 base for V and 0 bases for J; bases not matched to a gene: 3. Germline V gene sequence: CDR1 SGHVS, CDR2 FNYEAQ. There are 16 residues in the CDR3. The source was CD4+ T cells from blood, collected before SARS-CoV-2 vaccination. This rearrangement joins TRBV7-6 to TRBJ2-3; 8 nucleotides agree with TRBD2. The receptor was isolated from a human donor who had recovered from COVID-19. For the CDR3, the DNA is TGTGCCAGCAGCTTAGTGGGCGGGAGGAGCACAGATACGCAGTATTTT. It specifies CASSLVGGRSTDTQYF.